Shown below are 23 T cell receptor beta chains from a single sample sequenced in a study of neoadjuvant anti-PD-1 for oral cavity cancer. Time point indicated: after neoadjuvant nivolumab, at surgical resection. Sequencing used immunoSEQ multiplex PCR; TCRdb keeps in-frame clones, though not all of them. Of 55,000 to 80,000 clones listed, approximately 87% are singletons. The sample here was PBMCs, taken after nivolumab (anti-PD-1) treatment. These receptors all come from a person between 40 and 80 years old with oral cavity squamous cell carcinoma.

The gene calls are TRBV9 and TRBJ2-3; D not resolved. V lost 4 bases, J lost 2 bases, and 11 bases lay in between. The CDR3 loop spans 14 amino acids. In germline, CDR1 is SGDLS, CDR2 YYNGEE. The CDR3: CASSPRLLTDTQYF. DNA for the CDR3: TGTGCCAGCAGCCCCAGGCTCCTCACAGATACGCAGTATTTT.

J is TRBJ1-1 and V is TRBV7-6; D is perhaps TRBD1 (5 bases). The germline CDR1 and CDR2 sequences are SGHVS and FNYEAQ. The CDR3 has 14 residues. V was trimmed by 5 bases and J by 0 bases, leaving 10 bases between them. CDR3 residues: CASSQGWMNTEAFF. CDR3 sequence (DNA): TGTGCCAGCAGCCAGGGTTGGATGAACACTGAAGCTTTCTTT.

V gene TRBV10-1 combines with J gene TRBJ2-1, with 10 nucleotides matching TRBD2. The V segment lost 6 bases and the J segment 1 base; nucleotides outside the gene matches: 3. The CDR3 is 15 amino acids. The germline V gene encodes CDR1 WNHNN and CDR2 SYGVQD (reference sequence). The CDR3 DNA reads as TGCGCCAGCAGAAAGCGGGAGGGGTCCTACAATGAGCAGTTCTTC. This codes for CASRKREGSYNEQFF.

The chain uses TRBV6-1 and TRBJ2-1; 10 bases align to TRBD2. Germline V gene data show CDR1 as MNHNS and CDR2 as SASEGT. V was clipped by 7 bases and J by 2 bases; unmatched bases: 5. The CDR3 covers 15 residues. CDR3 in DNA: TGTGCCAGCACCCAAGCGGGGGGGCCCTACAATGAGCAGTTCTTC. It codes for CASTQAGGPYNEQFF.

J is TRBJ2-3 and V is TRBV10-3, with D uncertain. There are 12 residues in the CDR3. Germline V CDR1 and CDR2: ENHRY, SYGVKD. Trimming took off 3 bases at V and 4 bases at J, with 5 bases between the two ends. CDR3 protein: CAISDSADTQYF. The CDR3 bases are TGTGCCATCAGTGACAGCGCAGATACGCAGTATTTT.

The V call is TRBV9, the J call TRBJ1-2; D call uncertain. V dropped 4 bases and J dropped 1 base, with 17 bases sitting between them. The CDR3 totals 16 residues. Per the germline V gene, CDR1 is SGDLS and CDR2 is YYNGEE. The CDR3 DNA reads TGTGCCAGCAGCCCTCGGAGTGGGGTTCTTAACTATGGCTACACCTTC. This sequence encodes CASSPRSGVLNYGYTF.

The rearrangement joins TRBV6-1 to TRBJ1-5, with D uncertain. This CDR3 has 14 residues. Germline values: CDR1 MNHNS, CDR2 SASEGT. The V end lost 0 bases, the J end lost 10 bases, and 13 bases lay between the germline ends. CDR3 nucleotide sequence: TGTGCCAGCAGTGAAGCGCAAAGGCAGGCCCCCCAGCATTTT. This translates into CASSEAQRQAPQHF.

The V gene is TRBV7-8, the J gene TRBJ1-2; D is uncertain. The germline V and J ends were trimmed by 3 bases and 4 bases, with 12 bases remaining between them. The CDR3 is made up of 14 amino acids. CDR1 and CDR2 from the germline V gene are SGHVS and FQNEAQ. The chain's CDR3 is CASSFVYLGYGYTF. In nucleotides, the CDR3 is TGTGCCAGCAGCTTCGTATATTTGGGCTATGGCTACACCTTC.

The chain employs TRBV27 and TRBJ2-1; D not certain. Looked up from germline, CDR1 is MNHEY and CDR2 is SMNVEV (reference sequence). The CDR3 is made up of 14 amino acids. Trimming removed 2 bases from V and 12 bases from J, with 17 bases in between. The CDR3 is CASSLTITTNGQFF. CDR3 DNA: TGTGCCAGCAGTTTAACCATAACCACTAACGGGCAGTTCTTC.

This chain connects TRBV2 to TRBJ1-2; D may be TRBD1 (6 bases). Trimming took off 3 bases at V and 4 bases at J, with 9 bases between the two ends. The CDR3 covers 13 residues. Germline V gives CDR1 SNHLY, CDR2 FYNNEI. CDR3 protein: CASSERQVYGYTF. The CDR3 DNA is TGTGCCAGCAGTGAGCGACAGGTCTATGGCTACACCTTC.

A single count supports this clone. The rearrangement uses TRBV7-2 and TRBJ2-7; the D gene is possibly TRBD2 (6 bases). Deletions cut 10 bases from V and 7 bases from J, with 17 bases between. The V gene's germline CDR1 is SGHTA and CDR2 FQGNSA. CDR3 length equals 12 residues. In nucleotides, the CDR3 is TGTGCCATCCAGACACCGACTAGTGAGCAGTACTTC. Its protein is CAIQTPTSEQYF.

The rearrangement uses TRBV11-2 and TRBJ1-3; D is ambiguous. CDR3 size: 15 residues. V was pared by 0 bases and J by 0 bases, with 6 bases between. Germline assignment: CDR1 SGHAT and CDR2 FQNNGV. As DNA, the CDR3 is TGTGCCAGCAGCTTAGATCGTGTCTCTGGAAACACCATATATTTT. This encodes CASSLDRVSGNTIYF.

The J gene is TRBJ1-2, the V gene TRBV9; TRBD1 is a possible D gene (5 bases). CDR3 length: 13 residues. Trimming removed 0 bases at V and 8 bases at J, with 11 bases between. Germline values: CDR1 SGDLS, CDR2 YYNGEE. Here the CDR3 reads CASSVEGTRGYTF. DNA for the CDR3: TGTGCCAGCAGCGTAGAAGGGACCCGGGGCTACACCTTC.

The chain links TRBV19 to TRBJ1-1; D unclear. Germline V gene sequence: CDR1 LNHDA, CDR2 SQIVND (reference sequence). CDR3 length: 14 amino acids. V was cut by 8 bases and J by 0 bases, with 13 bases left in between. The CDR3 is CASRIAGMNTEAFF. CDR3 DNA: TGTGCCAGTCGGATAGCCGGAATGAACACTGAAGCTTTCTTT.

The V gene is TRBV10-3, the J gene TRBJ1-2; TRBD1 might be the D (6 bases). This CDR3 contains 14 residues. Germline V lookup: CDR1 ENHRY, CDR2 SYGVKD. V gave up 3 bases and J gave up 4 bases, with 12 bases separating them. The CDR3 DNA reads as TGTGCCATCAGTGAAGGGGGGGCGACCTATGGCTACACCTTC. Its translation: CAISEGGATYGYTF.

V is TRBV11-3 and J is TRBJ2-2; D unresolved. CDR1 is SGHNT, CDR2 YENEEA, per germline. Between the trimmed V and J ends, which lost 4 bases and 4 bases, there was a span of 10 bases. This CDR3 is built from 14 residues. CDR3 protein: CASSSRLGTGELFF. The CDR3 DNA sequence: TGTGCCAGCAGCTCCCGGTTGGGCACCGGGGAGCTGTTTTTT.

The CDR3 here is CASRSGTRDVEQFF. The CDR3 DNA is TGTGCCAGCAGATCCGGGACTAGGGACGTTGAGCAGTTCTTC. The chain combines TRBV5-4 with TRBJ2-1, with 8 bases lining up with TRBD2. V lost 5 bases to trimming and J lost 9 bases; unmatched junction nucleotides: 10. The CDR3 totals 14 residues. Germline assignment: CDR1 SGHNT and CDR2 YYREEE (reference sequence). The whole variable domain, filled in from reference TRBV5-4 and TRBJ2-1, reads ETGVTQSPTHLIKTRGQQVTLRCSSQSGHNTVSWYQQALGQGPQFIFQYYREEENGRGNFPPRFSGLQFPNYSSELNVNALELDDSALYLCASRSGTRDVEQFFGPGTRLTVL.

The chain's CDR3 is CASTSGQGGREQYF. CDR3 sequence (DNA): TGTGCCAGCACCTCCGGGCAGGGGGGACGGGAGCAGTACTTC. This chain uses TRBV6-1 with TRBJ2-7; possibly TRBD1 for D (7 bases). The CDR3 is made up of 14 amino acids. Germline V lookup: CDR1 MNHNS, CDR2 SASEGT. V shed 7 bases and J shed 7 bases, with 20 bases lying between them.

This chain connects TRBV7-2 to TRBJ2-5; 9 bases are a match to TRBD1. V shed 5 bases, J shed 4 bases, and the junction held 5 bases outside the gene matches. The CDR3 runs to 14 residues. Germline V gene sequence: CDR1 SGHTA, CDR2 FQGNSA. In nucleotides, the CDR3 is TGTGCCAGCAGCCCTACAGGGGGCCCAGAGACCCAGTACTTC. This encodes CASSPTGGPETQYF.

In the case of this clone: Since a much larger clone is just one base distant, this may be a read error. The same CDR3 is also encoded by other DNA sequences in this sample. The chain carries TRBV6-5 and TRBJ2-3; TRBD1 matches at 9 bases. After removal of 2 bases from V and 3 bases from J, the junction contained 0 bases not matched to a gene. The CDR3 covers 14 residues. The germline V gene encodes CDR1 MNHEY and CDR2 SVGAGI. As DNA, the CDR3 is TGTGCCAGCAGTTACGGACAGGGGACAGATACGCAGTATTTT. This codes for CASSYGQGTDTQYF.

The rearrangement joins TRBV6-5 to TRBJ1-2; D is uncertain. The CDR3 covers 13 residues. V was shortened by 6 bases and J by 8 bases, with 16 bases between the two germline ends. Germline CDR1 MNHEY, CDR2 SVGAGI. CDR3 region: CASRPRSGLGYTF. Written as DNA, the CDR3 is TGTGCCAGCAGACCCCGGTCCGGGTTAGGCTACACCTTC.

The CDR3 coding sequence is TGTGCCAGTAGTATAGAGGGTAGGCAGCCCCAGCATTTT. This codes for CASSIEGRQPQHF. V is TRBV19 and J is TRBJ1-5; D remains ambiguous. The germline V gene encodes CDR1 LNHDA and CDR2 SQIVND (reference sequence). The CDR3 consists of 13 residues. The germline V and J ends were trimmed by 0 bases and 7 bases, with 7 bases remaining between them.

CDR3 DNA sequence: TGTGCCAGCAACAGGGCTAGCGTGGGCAATGAGCAGTTCTTC. Translating gives CASNRASVGNEQFF. V usage is TRBV9 and J usage is TRBJ2-1; D is perhaps TRBD1 or TRBD2 (6 bases each). CDR3 length equals 14 residues. The ends were cut back, 6 bases at V and 6 bases at J, with 16 bases in the middle. Germline-derived CDR1 and CDR2 are SGDLS and YYNGEE.